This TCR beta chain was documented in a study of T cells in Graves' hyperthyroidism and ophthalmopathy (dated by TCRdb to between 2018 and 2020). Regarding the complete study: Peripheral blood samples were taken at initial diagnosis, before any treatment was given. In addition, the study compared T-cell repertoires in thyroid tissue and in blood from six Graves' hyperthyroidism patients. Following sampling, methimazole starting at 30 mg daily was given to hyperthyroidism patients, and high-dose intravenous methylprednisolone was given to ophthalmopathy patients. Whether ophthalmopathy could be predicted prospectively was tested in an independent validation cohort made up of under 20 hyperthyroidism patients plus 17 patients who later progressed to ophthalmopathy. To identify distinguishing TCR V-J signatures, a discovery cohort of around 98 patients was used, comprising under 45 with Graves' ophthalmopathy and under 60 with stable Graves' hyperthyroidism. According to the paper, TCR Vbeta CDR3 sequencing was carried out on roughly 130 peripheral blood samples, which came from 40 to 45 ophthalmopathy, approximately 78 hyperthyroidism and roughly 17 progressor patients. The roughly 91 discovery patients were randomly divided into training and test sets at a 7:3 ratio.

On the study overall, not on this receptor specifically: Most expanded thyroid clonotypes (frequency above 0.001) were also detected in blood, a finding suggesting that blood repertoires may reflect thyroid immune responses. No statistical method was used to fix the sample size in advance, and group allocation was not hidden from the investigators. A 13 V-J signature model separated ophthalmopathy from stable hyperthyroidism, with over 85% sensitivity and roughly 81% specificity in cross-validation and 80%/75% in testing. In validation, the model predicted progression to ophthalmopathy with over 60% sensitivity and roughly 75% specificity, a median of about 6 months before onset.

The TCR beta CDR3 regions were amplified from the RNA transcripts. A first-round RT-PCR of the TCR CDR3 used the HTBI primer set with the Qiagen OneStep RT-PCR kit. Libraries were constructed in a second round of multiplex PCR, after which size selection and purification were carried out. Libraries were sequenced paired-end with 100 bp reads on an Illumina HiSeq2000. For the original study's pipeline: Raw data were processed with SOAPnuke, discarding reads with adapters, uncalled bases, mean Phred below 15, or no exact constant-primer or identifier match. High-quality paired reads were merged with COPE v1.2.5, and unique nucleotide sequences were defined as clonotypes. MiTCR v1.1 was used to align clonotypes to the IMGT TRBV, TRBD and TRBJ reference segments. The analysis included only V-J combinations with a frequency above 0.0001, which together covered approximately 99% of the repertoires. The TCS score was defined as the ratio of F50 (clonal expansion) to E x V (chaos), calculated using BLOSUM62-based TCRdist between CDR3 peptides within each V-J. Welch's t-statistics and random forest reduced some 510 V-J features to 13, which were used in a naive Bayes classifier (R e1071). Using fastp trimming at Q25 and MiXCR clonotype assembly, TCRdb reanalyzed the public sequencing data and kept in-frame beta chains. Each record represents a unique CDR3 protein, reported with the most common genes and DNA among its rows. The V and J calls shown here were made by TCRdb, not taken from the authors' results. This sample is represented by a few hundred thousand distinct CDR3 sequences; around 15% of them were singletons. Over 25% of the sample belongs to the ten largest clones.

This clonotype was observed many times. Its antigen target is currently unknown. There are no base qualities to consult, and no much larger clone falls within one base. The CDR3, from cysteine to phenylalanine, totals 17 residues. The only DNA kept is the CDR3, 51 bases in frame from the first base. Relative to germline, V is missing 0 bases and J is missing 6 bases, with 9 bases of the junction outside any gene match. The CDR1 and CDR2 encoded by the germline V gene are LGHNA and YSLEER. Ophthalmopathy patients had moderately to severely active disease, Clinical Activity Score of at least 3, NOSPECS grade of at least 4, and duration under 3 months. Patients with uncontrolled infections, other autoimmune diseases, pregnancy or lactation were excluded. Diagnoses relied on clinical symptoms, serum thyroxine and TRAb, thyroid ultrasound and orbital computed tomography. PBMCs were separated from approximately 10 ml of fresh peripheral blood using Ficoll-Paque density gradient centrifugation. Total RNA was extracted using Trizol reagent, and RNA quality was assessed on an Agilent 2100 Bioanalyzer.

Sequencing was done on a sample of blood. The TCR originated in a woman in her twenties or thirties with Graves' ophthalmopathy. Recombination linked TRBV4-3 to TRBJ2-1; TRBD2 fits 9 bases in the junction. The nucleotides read TGCGCCAGCAGCCAAGAAGTCGGTCTAGCGGGGATCAATGAGCAGTTCTTC. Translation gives CASSQEVGLAGINEQFF.